Following are 28 T cell receptor beta chains from one sample sequenced in a study of T cells in Graves' hyperthyroidism and ophthalmopathy. Authors of the study amplified TCR beta CDR3 regions from RNA transcripts. First-round RT-PCR targeting the TCR CDR3 was performed with the HTBI primer set. TCRdb re-called the multiplex PCR reads through MiXCR, storing one row per CDR3 protein. The sample holds about 210,000 distinct CDR3 sequences, 17% seen once. The sequencing sample was made of blood. The receptors were gathered from a man aged 45 to 65 with Graves' hyperthyroidism.

The genes are TRBV10-3 and TRBJ2-3; tentative D call: TRBD2 (6 bases). Germline loops: CDR1 ENHRY, CDR2 SYGVKD. The length of the CDR3 is 15 residues. Trimming pared 5 bases from V and 3 bases from J, leaving 15 bases between. In DNA form, the CDR3 reads TGTGCCATCAGTCGGCAGGAGGGATTTACAGATACGCAGTATTTT. It specifies CAISRQEGFTDTQYF.

This clonotype was found a few times. The chain is built from TRBV20-1 and TRBJ2-1, with a weak D call TRBD1 (5 bases). Germline CDR1 is DFQATT and CDR2 is SNEGSKA (reference sequence). Trimming cost V 2 bases and J 6 bases, with 8 bases left between them. The CDR3 runs 12 residues. CDR3: CSARQGPNEQFF. The DNA for the CDR3 is TGCAGTGCTAGACAGGGTCCCAATGAGCAGTTCTTC.

This clonotype occurred many times. The chain employs TRBV18 and TRBJ2-3, with 9 nucleotides matching TRBD1. The CDR3 is made up of 15 amino acids. Germline V CDR1 and CDR2: KGHSH, LQKENI. With 5 bases clipped from V and 4 bases from J, the junction kept 7 bases outside the gene matches. The CDR3 sequence is CASSVTGGASDTQYF. CDR3 in DNA: TGTGCCAGCTCAGTCACAGGGGGCGCTTCAGATACGCAGTATTTT.

This sequence joins TRBV9 and TRBJ2-1; 11 bases line up with TRBD2. V lost 3 bases and J lost 8; bases outside the gene matches: 19. Germline values: CDR1 SGDLS, CDR2 YYNGEE. This CDR3 has 19 amino acids. CDR3 region: CASSALPLAGGPAKDEQFF. CDR3 bases: TGTGCCAGCAGCGCCCTACCTTTAGCGGGAGGGCCCGCGAAGGATGAGCAGTTCTTC.

The chain links TRBV11-3 to TRBJ2-4; D remains unclear. Germline assignment: CDR1 SGHNT and CDR2 YENEEA. The V end was cut by 0 bases, the J end by 0 bases, with 6 bases between. The CDR3 is 15 amino acids. The CDR3 DNA sequence: TGTGCCAGCAGCTTAGAGGGTCTAGCCAAAAACATTCAGTACTTC. It codes for CASSLEGLAKNIQYF.

This clonotype showed up many times. This sequence joins TRBV11-2 and TRBJ1-2, with TRBD1 as a possible D gene (5 bases). The CDR3 runs to 15 residues. Trimming removed 4 bases from V and 7 bases from J, with 19 bases in between. CDR1 is SGHAT, CDR2 FQNNGV, per germline. This CDR3 is CASSSLRGWGAGYTF. The CDR3 DNA reads as TGTGCCAGCAGCTCATTGCGGGGCTGGGGTGCTGGCTACACCTTC.

The V call is TRBV11-3, the J call TRBJ1-2; D may be TRBD1 (6 bases). The CDR3 runs to 12 residues. Germline V CDR1 and CDR2: SGHNT, YENEEA. The V gene lost 3 bases and the J gene lost 7 bases, with 9 bases spanning the gap. This chain's CDR3 is CASSFPGAGYTF. The CDR3 DNA sequence: TGTGCCAGCAGCTTTCCAGGGGCTGGCTACACCTTC.

The CDR3 region is CASRSYWSTGELFF. The CDR3 nucleotides are TGTGCCAGTAGGTCTTATTGGAGTACCGGGGAGCTGTTTTTT. V usage is TRBV19 and J usage is TRBJ2-2, with no clear D. Per the germline V gene, CDR1 is LNHDA and CDR2 is SQIVND (reference sequence). CDR3 length: 14 amino acids. V was clipped by 6 bases and J by 5 bases, with 13 bases between them.

This clonotype was recorded at least ten times. This chain connects TRBV18 to TRBJ2-7, with unresolved D. V lost 2 bases and J lost 6, with 8 bases in between. Per germline, CDR1 KGHSH and CDR2 LQKENI. The CDR3 is 12 residues long. CDR3 protein: CASSPSRTEQYF. In nucleotides, the CDR3 is TGTGCCAGCTCACCATCGAGGACCGAGCAGTACTTC. The whole variable domain, filled in from reference TRBV18 and TRBJ2-7, reads NAGVMQNPRHLVRRRGQEARLRCSPMKGHSHVYWYRQLPEEGLKFMVYLQKENIIDESGMPKERFSAEFPKEGPSILRIQQVVRGDSAAYFCASSPSRTEQYFGPGTRLTVT.

Ten or more counts support this clonotype. The chain uses TRBV11-3 and TRBJ1-1; a possible D gene is TRBD1 (5 bases). Trimming left V 5 bases short and J 3 bases short, with 13 bases between. This CDR3 spans 14 amino acids. CDR1 and CDR2 (germline): SGHNT, YENEEA. CDR3 DNA: TGTGCCAGCAGCCCCTGGGACCAAGACACTGAAGCTTTCTTT. Its translation: CASSPWDQDTEAFF.

At least ten counts were recorded for this clonotype. This chain joins TRBV6-1 and TRBJ2-7; D is undetermined. The V end lost 10 bases, the J end lost 2 bases, and 9 bases lay between the germline ends. This CDR3 region has 11 residues. CDR1 and CDR2 (germline): MNHNS, SASEGT. The CDR3 DNA is TGTGCCACCGGTGGGCCCTACGAGCAGTACTTC. Protein: CATGGPYEQYF.

There are a few counts of this clonotype. This sequence joins TRBV5-1 and TRBJ1-1, with 9 nucleotides matching TRBD1. This CDR3 is 14 amino acids long. Germline loops: CDR1 SGHRS, CDR2 YFSETQ. After removal of 5 bases from V and 6 bases from J, the junction contained 8 bases not matched to a gene. The CDR3 DNA reads TGCGCCAGCAGAGGGAAACAGGGGGCAGCTGAAGCTTTCTTT. Translation gives CASRGKQGAAEAFF.

This clonotype has ten or more counts. The chain carries TRBV7-3 and TRBJ2-3, with D perhaps assigned TRBD1 or TRBD2 (5 bases each). CDR3 length equals 24 residues. In germline, CDR1 is SGHTA, CDR2 FQGTGA. V gave up 2 bases and J gave up 2 bases, with 38 bases separating them. DNA of the CDR3: TGTGCCAGCAGCTTATTCGGGGCCCCGGGTCCCTGGGGGACGGGTATTCCCCCCACAGATACGCAGTATTTT. This gives the protein CASSLFGAPGPWGTGIPPTDTQYF.

This chain connects TRBV6-5 to TRBJ1-5, with 9 nucleotides matching TRBD1. Germline-derived CDR1 and CDR2 are MNHEY and SVGAGI. V gave up 4 bases and J gave up 1 base; unmatched junction bases: 5. The CDR3 is 16 amino acids. The CDR3 region is CASSSLQGASNQPQHF. The CDR3, as DNA: TGTGCCAGCAGTTCATTACAGGGGGCGAGCAATCAGCCCCAGCATTTT.

The sample holds a few counts of this clonotype. The chain employs TRBV5-1 and TRBJ2-7; D unclear. Trimming took off 3 bases at V and 9 bases at J, with 22 bases between the two ends. The CDR3 loop spans 15 amino acids. Germline V gives CDR1 SGHRS, CDR2 YFSETQ. The chain's CDR3 is CASSSTDSPPVGQYF. CDR3 DNA: TGCGCCAGCAGCTCAACAGATTCCCCACCGGTCGGGCAGTACTTC.

This clonotype was seen once. The chain links TRBV11-3 to TRBJ2-3, with 7 bases fitting TRBD2. The trim removed 0 bases at V and 4 bases at J, leaving 7 bases unmatched. Per germline, CDR1 SGHNT and CDR2 YENEEA. CDR3 length: 16 amino acids. CDR3 protein: CASSLELREIADTQYF. CDR3 sequence (DNA): TGTGCCAGCAGCTTAGAGTTGCGGGAGATCGCAGATACGCAGTATTTT.

This clonotype occurred many times. This CDR3 is CASSSSNHEQYF. The CDR3 nucleotides read TGTGCCAGCAGCTCCTCCAATCACGAGCAGTACTTC. The chain combines TRBV7-9 with TRBJ2-7; the D is unclear. The CDR3 totals 12 residues. V gave up 4 bases and J gave up 5 bases, with 9 bases separating them. Germline V lookup: CDR1 SEHNR, CDR2 FQNEAQ (reference sequence).

In this sample, this clonotype turned up many times. This rearrangement joins TRBV28 to TRBJ1-2; TRBD1 aligns across 10 bases. CDR1 MDHEN and CDR2 SYDVKM come from the germline V gene. The CDR3 spans 16 residues. J lost 8 bases, V lost 7 bases, and 16 bases had no gene match. As DNA, the CDR3 is TGTGCCAGCACCTCGGGGACAGGGGCCCTCTGGAGGGGCTACACCTTC. This codes for CASTSGTGALWRGYTF.

This clonotype was observed a handful of times. The rearrangement joins TRBV4-3 to TRBJ2-2, with D possibly TRBD2 on 6 matching bases. Trimming took off 0 bases at V and 5 bases at J, with 10 bases between the two ends. The CDR3 contains 15 residues. CDR1 is LGHNA and CDR2 is YSLEER in the germline V gene. CDR3 sequence: CASSQERDWTGELFF. The CDR3, as DNA: TGCGCCAGCAGCCAAGAAAGGGACTGGACCGGGGAGCTGTTTTTT.

The V call is TRBV28, the J call TRBJ1-6; D is perhaps TRBD1 (6 bases). V was cut by 4 bases and J by 5 bases, with 12 bases left in between. The germline gives CDR1 MDHEN, CDR2 SYDVKM. This CDR3 has 15 residues. Here the CDR3 DNA reads TGTGCCAGCAGTTCCCTGGACAGAAATAATTCACCCCTCCACTTT. As protein: CASSSLDRNNSPLHF.

This chain connects TRBV30 to TRBJ2-7; 11 nucleotides match TRBD1. Germline CDR1 GTSNPN, CDR2 SVGIG (reference sequence). V lost 1 base, J lost 4 bases, and 15 bases stayed unmatched. CDR3 length: 18 residues. CDR3 residues: CAWSELGTGGSSWYEQYF. DNA of the CDR3: TGTGCCTGGAGTGAGTTGGGGACAGGGGGTTCATCGTGGTACGAGCAGTACTTC.

This chain connects TRBV28 to TRBJ1-2; D is possibly TRBD1 (6 bases). This CDR3 contains 12 residues. V was clipped by 2 bases and J by 8 bases, with 9 bases between them. The germline gives CDR1 MDHEN, CDR2 SYDVKM. CDR3 region: CASSLQGFGYTF. The CDR3 nucleotides are TGTGCCAGCAGTTTACAGGGGTTCGGCTACACCTTC.

This clonotype has more than one count but fewer than ten. V usage is TRBV9 and J usage is TRBJ1-4; D is undetermined. The CDR3 covers 13 residues. V lost 0 bases, J lost 6 bases, and 6 bases lay in between. Germline V gene data show CDR1 as SGDLS and CDR2 as YYNGEE. CDR3 loop: CASSVGLDEKLFF. The CDR3 DNA follows: TGTGCCAGCAGCGTAGGCTTAGATGAAAAACTGTTTTTT.

This clonotype was picked up many times. J is TRBJ2-1 and V is TRBV7-9, with D perhaps TRBD1 or TRBD2 (5 bases each). The CDR3 has 17 residues. The germline gives CDR1 SEHNR, CDR2 FQNEAQ (reference sequence). V was pared by 8 bases and J by 0 bases, with 20 bases between. The CDR3 reads CASPPPLSGSSYNEQFF. The DNA of the CDR3 is TGTGCCAGCCCACCTCCCCTCTCAGGGAGCTCCTACAATGAGCAGTTCTTC.

The chain employs TRBV4-1 and TRBJ2-1, with 8 bases matching TRBD2. Germline CDR1 MGHRA, CDR2 YSYEKL. The CDR3 is made up of 17 amino acids. The ends lost 2 bases at V and 7 bases at J; junction bases unmatched: 13. In DNA, the CDR3 is TGCGCCAGCAGCCAACAGCGGACTAGCTCAGTTAGGAATGAGCAGTTCTTC. It specifies CASSQQRTSSVRNEQFF.

V gene TRBV5-1 combines with J gene TRBJ2-7; D gene ambiguous. This CDR3 has 12 amino acids. CDR1 and CDR2 from the germline V gene are SGHRS and YFSETQ. V gave up 8 bases and J gave up 4 bases, with 13 bases separating them. The CDR3 loop reads CARIPGRYEQYF. CDR3 bases: TGCGCCAGGATCCCAGGCAGATACGAGCAGTACTTC. Based on the CDR3 plus reference TRBV5-1 and TRBJ2-7, the full variable domain is KAGVTQTPRYLIKTRGQQVTLSCSPISGHRSVSWYQQTPGQGLQFLFEYFSETQRNKGNFPGRFSGRQFSNSRSEMNVSTLELGDSALYLCARIPGRYEQYFGPGTRLTVT.

This clonotype was seen ten or more times. This sequence joins TRBV20-1 and TRBJ2-5, with D possibly matching TRBD1 (5 bases). Deletions cut 7 bases from V and 2 bases from J, with 17 bases between. The CDR3 has 14 residues. CDR1 and CDR2 from the germline V gene are DFQATT and SNEGSKA (reference sequence). CDR3 amino acids: CSVRVNAVQETQYF. CDR3 bases: TGCAGTGTCAGGGTGAATGCGGTTCAAGAGACCCAGTACTTC.

This clonotype was found many times. V and J are TRBV20-1 and TRBJ2-2; the match to TRBD2 covers 13 bases. Trimming at V came to 6 bases and at J to 7 bases, leaving 8 bases not matched to a gene. From germline, CDR1 is DFQATT and CDR2 SNEGSKA (reference sequence). CDR3 size: 15 residues. CDR3 loop: CSAQGLAGDVGELFF. The CDR3 DNA reads as TGCAGTGCCCAAGGACTAGCGGGAGATGTCGGGGAGCTGTTTTTT.